One sample yielded the 15 T cell receptor beta chains listed below, sequenced in a study of T cell responses to AZD1222 COVID-19 vaccine. Assay used: immunoSEQ multiplex PCR; TCRdb lists only in-frame clones, some missing. The sample records more than 80,000 clones, about 86% being singletons. Sequenced material: peripheral blood, taken on day 0 of MenACWY control vaccination. The receptors shown here come from an adult in good health.

The V call is TRBV2, the J call TRBJ1-1, with D tentatively TRBD1 (6 bases). V was trimmed by 4 bases and J by 6 bases, leaving 12 bases between them. Looked up from germline, CDR1 is SNHLY and CDR2 is FYNNEI. The CDR3 length is 13 residues. The CDR3 loop reads CASSVRQDPEAFF. CDR3 nucleotide sequence: TGTGCCAGCAGTGTTCGACAGGATCCTGAAGCTTTCTTT.

This sequence joins TRBV12-3 or TRBV12-4 and TRBJ1-2; D is possibly TRBD1 (5 bases). The CDR3 has 12 amino acids. V was pared by 5 bases and J by 3 bases, with 7 bases between. The CDR3 DNA reads as TGTGCCAGCAGTACAGGATACTATGGCTACACCTTC. Encoded protein: CASSTGYYGYTF.

The chain combines TRBV9 with TRBJ2-1, with D perhaps TRBD1 (6 bases). The germline V gene has CDR1 SGDLS and CDR2 YYNGEE. The CDR3 has 13 residues. V was trimmed by 6 bases and J by 5 bases, leaving 12 bases between them. CDR3 amino acids: CASNRDTNNEQFF. The CDR3 DNA reads TGTGCCAGCAATCGGGACACCAACAATGAGCAGTTCTTC.

This chain links TRBV27 with TRBJ2-1, with D hard to call. V gave up 8 bases and J gave up 4 bases, with 15 bases separating them. The CDR3 loop spans 14 amino acids. The germline V gene has CDR1 MNHEY and CDR2 SMNVEV (reference sequence). DNA of the CDR3: TGTGCCAGCGGTCTGTCGAGCTCGTACAATGAGCAGTTCTTC. Translating gives CASGLSSSYNEQFF.

The chain couples TRBV5-8 to TRBJ2-4; D unclear. Germline V lookup: CDR1 SGHTS, CDR2 YDEGEE. The CDR3 length is 11 residues. The V gene lost 7 bases and the J gene lost 8 bases, with 10 bases spanning the gap. The chain's CDR3 is CASLNIDIQYF. CDR3 nucleotide sequence: TGTGCCAGCCTAAACATTGACATTCAGTACTTC.

This clone was recorded only once. The V and J genes are TRBV28 and TRBJ1-2, with 7 positions matching TRBD1. This CDR3 spans 14 amino acids. V trimming: 3 bases; J trimming: 7 bases; junction bases outside the gene matches: 8. CDR1 is MDHEN, CDR2 SYDVKM, per germline. CDR3 amino acids: CASSFRQGVPGYTF. As DNA, the CDR3 is TGTGCCAGCAGTTTCCGACAGGGAGTGCCTGGCTACACCTTC.

The genes are TRBV5-8 and TRBJ2-3; maybe TRBD1 (5 bases). The V end was cut by 0 bases, the J end by 1 base, with 12 bases between. In germline, CDR1 is SGHTS, CDR2 YDEGEE. The CDR3 consists of 16 residues. The CDR3 DNA follows: TGTGCCAGCAGCTTGGCTGGGCAGGGTGGCACAGATACGCAGTATTTT. This translates into CASSLAGQGGTDTQYF.

The rearrangement links TRBV6-2 or TRBV6-3 to TRBJ2-7; 7 nucleotides match TRBD1. V gave up 4 bases and J gave up 5 bases; unmatched junction bases: 2. This CDR3 is 12 amino acids long. Germline CDR1 is MNHEY and CDR2 is SVGEGT. Here the CDR3 reads CASSSQGDEQYF. The DNA for the CDR3 is TGTGCCAGCAGTTCCCAGGGGGACGAGCAGTACTTC.

The CDR3 reads CASSLDENIQYF. The CDR3, as DNA: TGTGCCAGCAGCCTTGACGAAAACATTCAGTACTTC. V gene TRBV11-3 combines with J gene TRBJ2-4; the D is unclear. The germline V gene has CDR1 SGHNT and CDR2 YENEEA. The CDR3 contains 12 residues. V lost 5 bases and J 5 bases, leaving 7 bases between the germline ends.

This chain uses TRBV7-9 with TRBJ1-1, with 7 bases fitting TRBD1. V lost 7 bases and J lost 3; bases outside the gene matches: 5. CDR1 and CDR2 from the germline V gene are SEHNR and FQNEAQ (reference sequence). This CDR3 spans 13 amino acids. The CDR3 DNA reads TGTGCCAGCAAGGAAGGGGGCTACACTGAAGCTTTCTTT. Its translation: CASKEGGYTEAFF.

The chain carries TRBV5-6 and TRBJ2-7; no firm D call. The CDR3 consists of 13 residues. Trimming shortened V by 4 bases and J by 4 bases, and 12 bases separated the two germline ends. Germline CDR1 reads SGHDT; CDR2 reads YYEEEE. The CDR3 sequence: CASSPTGRYEQYF. DNA of the CDR3: TGTGCCAGCAGCCCCACCGGTAGGTACGAGCAGTACTTC. Based on the CDR3 plus reference TRBV5-6 and TRBJ2-7, the full variable domain is DAGVTQSPTHLIKTRGQQVTLRCSPKSGHDTVSWYQQALGQGPQFIFQYYEEEERQRGNFPDRFSGHQFPNYSSELNVNALLLGDSALYLCASSPTGRYEQYFGPGTRLTVT.

The chain employs TRBV6-5 and TRBJ2-7; 7 bases are shared with TRBD2. This CDR3 has 15 amino acids. The germline V gene encodes CDR1 MNHEY and CDR2 SVGAGI. V trimming: 6 bases; J trimming: 3 bases; junction bases outside the gene matches: 11. The CDR3 DNA is TGTGCCAGCAGCGCAGAGGGAGGGGTCGTCTACGAGCAGTACTTC. Protein product: CASSAEGGVVYEQYF.

The chain links TRBV5-8 to TRBJ2-7, with D possibly matching TRBD1 (6 bases). Germline loops: CDR1 SGHTS, CDR2 YDEGEE. Deletions cut 5 bases from V and 4 bases from J, with 19 bases between. CDR3 length: 15 amino acids. In DNA form, the CDR3 reads TGTGCCAGCAGTTATTCTCGGGACATACTTTACGAGCAGTACTTC. This sequence encodes CASSYSRDILYEQYF.

The chain recombines TRBV6-5 with TRBJ1-1, with 8 bases that match TRBD1. CDR1 and CDR2 (germline): MNHEY, SVGAGI. The CDR3 is made up of 14 amino acids. V shed 6 bases, J shed 2 bases, and the junction held 5 bases outside the gene matches. Here the CDR3 reads CASSGQGLNTEAFF. CDR3 DNA sequence: TGTGCCAGCAGCGGACAGGGTCTAAACACTGAAGCTTTCTTT.

The V call is TRBV6-5, the J call TRBJ2-1; D possibly matches TRBD1 or TRBD2 (6 bases each). V was clipped by 2 bases and J by 8 bases, with 10 bases between them. Per germline, CDR1 MNHEY and CDR2 SVGAGI. The CDR3 is made up of 13 amino acids. The DNA of the CDR3 is TGTGCCAGCAGTTACAGGAGGGGGGATGAGCAGTTCTTC. Its protein is CASSYRRGDEQFF.